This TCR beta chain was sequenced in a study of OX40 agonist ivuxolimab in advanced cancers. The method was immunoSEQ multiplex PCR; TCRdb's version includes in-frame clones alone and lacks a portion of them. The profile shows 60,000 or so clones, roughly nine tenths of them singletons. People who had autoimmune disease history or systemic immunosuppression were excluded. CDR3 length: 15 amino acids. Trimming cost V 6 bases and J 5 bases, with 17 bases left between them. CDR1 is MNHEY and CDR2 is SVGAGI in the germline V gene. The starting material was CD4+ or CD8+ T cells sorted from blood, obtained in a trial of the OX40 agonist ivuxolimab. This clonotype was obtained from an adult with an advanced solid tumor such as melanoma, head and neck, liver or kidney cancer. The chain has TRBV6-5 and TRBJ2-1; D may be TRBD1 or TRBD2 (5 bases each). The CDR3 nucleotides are TGTGCCAGCAGCCCCTCGGGACGGGGACACAATGAGCAGTTCTTC. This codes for CASSPSGRGHNEQFF.